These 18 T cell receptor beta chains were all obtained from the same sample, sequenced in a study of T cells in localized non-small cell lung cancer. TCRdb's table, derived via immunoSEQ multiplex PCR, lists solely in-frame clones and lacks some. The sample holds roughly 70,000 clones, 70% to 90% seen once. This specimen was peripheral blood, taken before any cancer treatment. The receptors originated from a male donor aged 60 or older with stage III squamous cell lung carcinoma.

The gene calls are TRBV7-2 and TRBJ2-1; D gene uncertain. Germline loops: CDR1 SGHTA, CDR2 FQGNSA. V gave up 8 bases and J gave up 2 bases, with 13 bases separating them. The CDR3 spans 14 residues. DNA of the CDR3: TGTGCCAGCCTTGTGTTGACGGCCTACAATGAGCAGTTCTTC. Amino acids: CASLVLTAYNEQFF.

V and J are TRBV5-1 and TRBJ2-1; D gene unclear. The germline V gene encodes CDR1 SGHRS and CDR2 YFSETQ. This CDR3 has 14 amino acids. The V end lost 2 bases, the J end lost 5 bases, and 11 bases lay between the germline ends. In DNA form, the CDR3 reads TGCGCCAGCAGCTTCGCCAATCCCGACAATGAGCAGTTCTTC. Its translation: CASSFANPDNEQFF.

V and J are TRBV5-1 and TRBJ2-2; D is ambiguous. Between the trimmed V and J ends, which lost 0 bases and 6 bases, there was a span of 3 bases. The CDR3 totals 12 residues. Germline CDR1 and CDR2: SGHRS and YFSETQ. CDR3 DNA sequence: TGCGCCAGCAGCTTGGGGGCCGGGGAGCTGTTTTTT. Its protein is CASSLGAGELFF.

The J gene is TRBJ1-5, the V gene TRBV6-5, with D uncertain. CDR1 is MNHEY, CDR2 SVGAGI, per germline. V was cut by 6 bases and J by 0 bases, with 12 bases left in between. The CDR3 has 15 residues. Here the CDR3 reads CASSPGRVSNQPQHF. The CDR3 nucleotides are TGTGCCAGCAGCCCTGGAAGGGTTAGCAATCAGCCCCAGCATTTT.

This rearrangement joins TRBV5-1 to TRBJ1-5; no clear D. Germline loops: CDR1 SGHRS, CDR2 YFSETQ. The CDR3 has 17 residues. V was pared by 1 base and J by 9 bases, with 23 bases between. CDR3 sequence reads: CASSLWYVRDGFRPQHF. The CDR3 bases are TGCGCCAGCAGCTTGTGGTACGTACGGGATGGGTTTCGGCCCCAGCATTTT.

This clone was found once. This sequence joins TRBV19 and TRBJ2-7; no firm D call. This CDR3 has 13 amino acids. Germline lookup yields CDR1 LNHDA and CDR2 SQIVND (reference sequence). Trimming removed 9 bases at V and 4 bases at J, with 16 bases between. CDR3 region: CASRPPEKYEQYF. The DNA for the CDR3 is TGTGCCAGCCGCCCCCCGGAGAAATACGAGCAGTACTTC.

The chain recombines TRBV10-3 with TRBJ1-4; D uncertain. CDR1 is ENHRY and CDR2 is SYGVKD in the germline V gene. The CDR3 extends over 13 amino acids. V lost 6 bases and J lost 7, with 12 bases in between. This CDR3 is CAIREPPSEKLFF. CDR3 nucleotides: TGTGCCATCAGGGAACCGCCCAGTGAAAAACTGTTTTTT.

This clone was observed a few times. CDR3: CSVEGEGGYTF. For the CDR3, the DNA is TGCAGCGTTGAGGGGGAAGGGGGCTACACCTTC. The chain combines TRBV29-1 with TRBJ1-2, with D possibly TRBD1 on 5 matching bases. V was trimmed by 3 bases and J by 8 bases, leaving 10 bases between them. This CDR3 contains 11 residues. Germline assignment: CDR1 SQVTM and CDR2 ANQGSEA.

Here the CDR3 DNA reads TGTGCCAGTAGTAATCCCATTTATGGCAACACTGAAGCTTTCTTT. This translates into CASSNPIYGNTEAFF. This sequence joins TRBV19 and TRBJ1-1; no reliable D call. In germline, CDR1 is LNHDA, CDR2 SQIVND (reference sequence). Trimming left V 4 bases short and J 2 bases short, with 14 bases between. This CDR3 spans 15 amino acids.

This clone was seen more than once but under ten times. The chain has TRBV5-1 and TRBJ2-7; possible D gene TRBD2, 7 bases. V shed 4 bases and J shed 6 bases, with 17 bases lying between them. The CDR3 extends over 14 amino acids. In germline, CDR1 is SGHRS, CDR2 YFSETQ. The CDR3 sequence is CASSPGVGGVEQYF. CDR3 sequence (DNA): TGCGCCAGCAGCCCCGGTGTAGGGGGGGTCGAGCAGTACTTC.

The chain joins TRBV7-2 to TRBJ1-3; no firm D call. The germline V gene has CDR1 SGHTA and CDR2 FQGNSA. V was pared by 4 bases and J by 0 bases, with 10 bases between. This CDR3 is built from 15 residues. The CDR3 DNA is TGTGCCAGCAGCTACGCCCCCGACTCTGGAAACACCATATATTTT. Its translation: CASSYAPDSGNTIYF.

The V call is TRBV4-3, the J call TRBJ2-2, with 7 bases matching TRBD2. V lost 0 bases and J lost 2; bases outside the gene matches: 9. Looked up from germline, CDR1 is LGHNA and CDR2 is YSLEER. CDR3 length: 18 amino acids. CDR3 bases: TGCGCCAGCAGCCAAGATCTTCCGGGGGGTTCCAACACCGGGGAGCTGTTTTTT. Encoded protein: CASSQDLPGGSNTGELFF.

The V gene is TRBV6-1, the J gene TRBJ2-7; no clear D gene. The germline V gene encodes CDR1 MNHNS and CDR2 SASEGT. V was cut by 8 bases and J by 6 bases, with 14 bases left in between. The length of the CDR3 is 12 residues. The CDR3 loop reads CASRSSGREQYV. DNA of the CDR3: TGTGCCAGCCGCAGTAGTGGACGCGAGCAGTACGTC.

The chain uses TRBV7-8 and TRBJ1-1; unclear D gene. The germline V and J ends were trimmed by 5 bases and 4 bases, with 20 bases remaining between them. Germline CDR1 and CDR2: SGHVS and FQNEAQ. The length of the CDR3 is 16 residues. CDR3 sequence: CASSPFRGAVATEAFF. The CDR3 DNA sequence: TGTGCCAGCAGCCCCTTTCGGGGTGCGGTGGCCACTGAAGCTTTCTTT. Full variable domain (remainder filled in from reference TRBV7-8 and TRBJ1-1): GAGVSQSPRYKVAKRGQDVALRCDPISGHVSLFWYQQALGQGPEFLTYFQNEAQLDKSGLPSDRFFAERPEGSVSTLKIQRTQQEDSAVYLCASSPFRGAVATEAFFGQGTRLTVV.

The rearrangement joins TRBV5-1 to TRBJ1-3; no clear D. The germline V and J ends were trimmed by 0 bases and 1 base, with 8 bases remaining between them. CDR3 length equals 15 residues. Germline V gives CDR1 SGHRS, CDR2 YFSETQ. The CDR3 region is CASSLDGVSGNTIYF. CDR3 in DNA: TGCGCCAGCAGCTTGGACGGTGTTTCTGGAAACACCATATATTTT. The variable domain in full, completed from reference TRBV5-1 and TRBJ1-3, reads KAGVTQTPRYLIKTRGQQVTLSCSPISGHRSVSWYQQTPGQGLQFLFEYFSETQRNKGNFPGRFSGRQFSNSRSEMNVSTLELGDSALYLCASSLDGVSGNTIYFGEGSWLTVV.

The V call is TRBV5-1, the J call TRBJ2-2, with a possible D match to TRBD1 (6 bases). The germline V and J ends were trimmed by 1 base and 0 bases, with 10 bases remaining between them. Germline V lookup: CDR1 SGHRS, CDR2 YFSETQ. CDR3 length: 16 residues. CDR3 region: CASSLTGTTNTGELFF. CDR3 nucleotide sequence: TGCGCCAGCAGCTTGACCGGGACAACGAACACCGGGGAGCTGTTTTTT.

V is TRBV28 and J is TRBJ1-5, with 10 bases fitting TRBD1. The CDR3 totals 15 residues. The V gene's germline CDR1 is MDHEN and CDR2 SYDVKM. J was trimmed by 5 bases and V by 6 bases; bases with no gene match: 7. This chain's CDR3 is CASSDSTGGHQPQHF. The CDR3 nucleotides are TGTGCCAGCAGCGACTCGACAGGGGGCCATCAGCCCCAGCATTTT.

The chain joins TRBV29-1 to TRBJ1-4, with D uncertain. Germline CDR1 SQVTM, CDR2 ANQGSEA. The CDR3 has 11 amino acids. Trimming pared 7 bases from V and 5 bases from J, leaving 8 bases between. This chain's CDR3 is CSGTLNEKLFF. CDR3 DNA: TGCAGCGGCACTCTAAATGAAAAACTGTTTTTT.